The 3 T cell receptor beta chains reported below all come from one sample, sequenced in a study of blood T cell repertoires in COVID-19. This table comes from immunoSEQ multiplex PCR, and its TCRdb copy is limited to in-frame clones, with some not included. Found here are fewer than 350,000 clones, approximately 91% of them singletons; the top ten hold 2.3%. Sequencing used PBMCs or T cells enriched from blood (not recorded which). The source of these receptors is a woman aged 40 to 55 with acute COVID-19.

This clone was picked up a small number of times. The chain uses TRBV4-2 and TRBJ2-7, with 12 bases lining up with TRBD2. CDR1 and CDR2 (germline): LGHNA, YNFKEQ. The junction had 3 bases not matched to a gene; V was cut back by 0 bases and J by 3 bases. The CDR3 spans 16 residues. Written as DNA, the CDR3 is TGTGCCAGCAGCCAAGATGAGACTAGCGGGAGCTACGAGCAGTACTTC. It yields the protein CASSQDETSGSYEQYF.

The rearrangement uses TRBV10-3 and TRBJ2-1; a possible D gene is TRBD2 (5 bases). Germline CDR1 is ENHRY and CDR2 is SYGVKD. Trimming removed 2 bases from V and 3 bases from J, with 8 bases in between. The CDR3 covers 14 residues. DNA of the CDR3: TGTGCCATCAGTGAGAAAGCGGACTACAATGAGCAGTTCTTC. This codes for CAISEKADYNEQFF.

The chain employs TRBV7-8 and TRBJ2-1; 9 bases are shared with TRBD1. The CDR3 runs 15 residues. The trim removed 3 bases at V and 4 bases at J, leaving 4 bases unmatched. Germline lookup yields CDR1 SGHVS and CDR2 FQNEAQ. Here the CDR3 reads CASSFQQGAYNEQFF. Here the CDR3 DNA reads TGTGCCAGCAGCTTCCAACAGGGGGCTTACAATGAGCAGTTCTTC.